Reported below is one T cell receptor (beta chain). This specimen belongs to a study of blood T cell repertoires in COVID-19. The wider study: The study drew acute and convalescent COVID-19 samples from the United States, Italy and Spain. Sources were T cells, B-cell-depleted T cells, or PBMCs; the material itself was cDNA or gDNA.

Germline CDR1 reads LGHDT; CDR2 reads YNNKEL (reference sequence). The CDR3 length is 14 residues. Trimming took 0 bases from V and 2 from J, leaving 7 bases between them. In the original processing: From reference gene primer amplification, estimates of nucleated cell counts were derived. This table comes from immunoSEQ multiplex PCR, and its TCRdb copy is limited to in-frame clones, with some not included. The DNA was the basis for D and trimming; V, J and clone size are from that table. The sample has 200,000 to 250,000 clones, 83% seen once. The chain recombines TRBV3-1 (or the pseudogene TRBV3-2) with TRBJ1-1; the D is unclear. Sequenced material: peripheral blood. This clonotype originated in a man between 45 and 60 years old with active or convalescent COVID-19. In DNA, the CDR3 is TGTGCCAGCAGCCAAGACAATCTAAACACTGAAGCTTTCTTT. It encodes CASSQDNLNTEAFF.